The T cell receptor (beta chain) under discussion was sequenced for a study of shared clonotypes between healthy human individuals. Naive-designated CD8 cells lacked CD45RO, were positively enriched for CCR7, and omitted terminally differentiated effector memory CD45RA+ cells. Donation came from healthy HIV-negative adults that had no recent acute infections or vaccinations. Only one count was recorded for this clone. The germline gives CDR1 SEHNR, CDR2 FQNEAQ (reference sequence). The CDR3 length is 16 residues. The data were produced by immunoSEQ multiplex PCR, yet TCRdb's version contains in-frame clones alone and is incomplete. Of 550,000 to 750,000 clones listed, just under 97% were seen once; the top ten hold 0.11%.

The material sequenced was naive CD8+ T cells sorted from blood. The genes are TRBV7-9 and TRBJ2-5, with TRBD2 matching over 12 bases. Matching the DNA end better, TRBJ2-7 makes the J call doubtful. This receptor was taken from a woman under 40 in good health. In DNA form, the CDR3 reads TGTGCCAGCAGCTTAGGGACTAGCGGGAATTCCTACGAGCAGTACTTC. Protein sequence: CASSLGTSGNSYEQYF.